The 27 T cell receptor beta chains reported below all come from one sample, sequenced in a study of OX40 agonist ivuxolimab in advanced cancers. Library method: the immunoSEQ multiplex PCR assay. The clones in this table, taken by TCRdb from immuneACCESS, are in-frame only. Not every clone is retained; where verified, under half of the shortfall comes from an unresolved V gene, and the cause of the rest is unknown. A total of more than 55,000 clones appear in this sample, approximately 92% of them only once. The top ten clonotypes cover over 9.5% of the sample. The sample in question was CD4+ or CD8+ T cells sorted from blood, obtained in a trial of the OX40 agonist ivuxolimab. These receptors came from an adult with an advanced solid tumor such as melanoma, head and neck, liver or kidney cancer.

This clone came up once. J is TRBJ2-7 and V is TRBV28; 10 bases are a match to TRBD1. Trimming cost V 4 bases and J 2 bases; bases outside gene matches: 5. The CDR3 runs to 15 residues. Germline-derived CDR1 and CDR2 are MDHEN and SYDVKM. For the CDR3, the DNA is TGTGCCAGCAGTTCTCCGGGACAGGGGCCCTACGAGCAGTACTTC. This gives the protein CASSSPGQGPYEQYF.

The chain has TRBV4-1 and TRBJ1-6; D is undetermined. The V gene's germline CDR1 is MGHRA and CDR2 YSYEKL. The CDR3 extends over 15 amino acids. V lost 4 bases, J lost 10 bases, and 17 bases lay in between. CDR3 sequence (DNA): TGCGCCAGCAGCCTAAGCTCGGTGGTAGGGTCACCCCTCCACTTT. It codes for CASSLSSVVGSPLHF.

This clone appeared a single time. The genes are TRBV5-4 and TRBJ1-3, with no clear D. The germline CDR1 and CDR2 sequences are SGHNT and YYREEE (reference sequence). The germline V and J ends were trimmed by 2 bases and 1 base, with 22 bases remaining between them. This CDR3 has 19 amino acids. CDR3 sequence: CASSFDGGQNYGSGNTIYF. CDR3 DNA sequence: TGTGCCAGCAGCTTTGATGGAGGCCAGAATTATGGTTCTGGAAACACCATATATTTT. The full variable domain, rest sourced from reference TRBV5-4 and TRBJ1-3, is ETGVTQSPTHLIKTRGQQVTLRCSSQSGHNTVSWYQQALGQGPQFIFQYYREEENGRGNFPPRFSGLQFPNYSSELNVNALELDDSALYLCASSFDGGQNYGSGNTIYFGEGSWLTVV.

Relative to its sample, this clone is medium-sized. The chain combines TRBV15 with TRBJ1-5; 10 bases align to TRBD1. The CDR3 sequence is 18 residues long. V shed 2 bases and J 4 bases; nucleotides not matched to a gene: 11. Germline CDR1 and CDR2: LNHNV and YYDKDF (reference sequence). CDR3 sequence: CATSRPDRGRFGNQPQHF. The CDR3 nucleotides are TGTGCCACCAGCAGACCTGACAGGGGGCGCTTCGGTAATCAGCCCCAGCATTTT.

The CDR3 here is CASSFGALAGELFF. The CDR3 coding sequence is TGCGCCAGCAGCTTCGGGGCTTTGGCCGGGGAGCTGTTTTTT. The rearrangement links TRBV5-1 to TRBJ2-2; perhaps D is TRBD1 or TRBD2 (5 bases each). Germline CDR1 reads SGHRS; CDR2 reads YFSETQ. V was clipped by 2 bases and J by 6 bases, with 11 bases between them. CDR3 size: 14 residues.

V gene TRBV28 combines with J gene TRBJ1-5; 7 nucleotides match TRBD1. The V gene's germline CDR1 is MDHEN and CDR2 SYDVKM. Losses at the gene ends were 5 bases for V and 7 bases for J; bases not matched to a gene: 8. The CDR3 length is 14 residues. CDR3 sequence (DNA): TGTGCCAGCAGTCCGACAGGGCTGCGGCAGCCCCAGCATTTT. This codes for CASSPTGLRQPQHF.

The rearrangement links TRBV4-1 to TRBJ2-5, with 13 bases aligning to TRBD2. Germline V gene lookup returns CDR1 MGHRA and CDR2 YSYEKL. With 2 bases clipped from V and 2 bases from J, the junction kept 14 bases outside the gene matches. CDR3 length equals 20 residues. The CDR3 spells CASSQRQSGGLAGRQETQYF. The CDR3 nucleotides are TGCGCCAGCAGCCAAAGGCAGAGTGGGGGACTAGCGGGAAGACAAGAGACCCAGTACTTC.

The J gene is TRBJ2-3, the V gene TRBV5-1, with TRBD2 as a possible D gene (5 bases). Trimming pared 2 bases from V and 5 bases from J, leaving 6 bases between. Germline lookup yields CDR1 SGHRS and CDR2 YFSETQ. The CDR3 has 12 residues. In nucleotides, the CDR3 is TGCGCCAGCAGCTTTGAGGGAGATACGCAGTATTTT. Amino acid sequence: CASSFEGDTQYF.

The chain uses TRBV4-1 and TRBJ1-6; D is unclear. The length of the CDR3 is 19 residues. Germline V gene data show CDR1 as MGHRA and CDR2 as YSYEKL. V was cut by 1 base and J by 5 bases, with 21 bases left in between. CDR3 residues: CASSQGPVDLGYDNSPLHF. CDR3 coding DNA: TGCGCCAGCAGCCAAGGACCTGTCGATTTAGGGTACGATAATTCACCCCTCCACTTT.

V usage is TRBV10-1 and J usage is TRBJ2-7; 9 bases are shared with TRBD1. V was pared by 3 bases and J by 2 bases, with 5 bases of the junction left unmatched. The CDR3 has 15 amino acids. CDR1 and CDR2 (germline): WNHNN, SYGVQD (reference sequence). CDR3 DNA sequence: TGCGCCAGCAGTGACCCGGGGACAGGGACCTACGAGCAGTACTTC. It specifies CASSDPGTGTYEQYF.

The CDR3 DNA sequence: TGTGCAAGTCGCTTTGGGACTAGCGATACGCAGTATTTT. Its translation: CASRFGTSDTQYF. The gene calls are TRBV12-2 and TRBJ2-3; the table's D call of TRBD2 was not tested on the DNA. TRBV12-2 corresponds to a pseudogene. The CDR3 totals 13 residues.

The genes are TRBV5-1 and TRBJ2-1; D is undetermined. Trimming left V 1 base short and J 5 bases short, with 4 bases between. In germline, CDR1 is SGHRS, CDR2 YFSETQ. The CDR3 is 12 residues long. CDR3 residues: CASSLLHNEQFF. The CDR3 coding sequence is TGCGCCAGCAGCTTGTTACACAATGAGCAGTTCTTC.

This chain uses TRBV11-2 with TRBJ1-1; the D is unclear. Germline V gives CDR1 SGHAT, CDR2 FQNNGV. The germline V and J ends were trimmed by 6 bases and 3 bases, with 5 bases remaining between them. This CDR3 is 11 amino acids long. The CDR3 loop reads CASRVHTEAFF. The CDR3 nucleotides are TGTGCCAGCAGGGTCCACACTGAAGCTTTCTTT. Variable domain in full (rest from reference TRBV11-2 and TRBJ1-1): EAGVAQSPRYKIIEKRQSVAFWCNPISGHATLYWYQQILGQGPKLLIQFQNNGVVDDSQLPKDRFSAERLKGVDSTLKIQPAKLEDSAVYLCASRVHTEAFFGQGTRLTVV.

This clone has just one count. V is TRBV29-1 and J is TRBJ1-1; 10 bases are shared with TRBD1. This CDR3 comprises 14 residues. V lost 1 base and J lost 5; bases outside the gene matches: 4. CDR1 and CDR2 from the germline V gene are SQVTM and ANQGSEA. CDR3 protein: CSVEGWTGGTEAFF. The CDR3 DNA sequence: TGCAGCGTTGAAGGATGGACAGGGGGGACTGAAGCTTTCTTT.

This clone was picked up one time. This chain links TRBV19 with TRBJ2-1, with D unresolved. The CDR3 is 13 residues long. V lost 3 bases and J lost 4, with 7 bases in between. Germline-derived CDR1 and CDR2 are LNHDA and SQIVND (reference sequence). CDR3 bases: TGTGCCAGTAGTATTGAAGGTTACAATGAGCAGTTCTTC. Amino acid sequence: CASSIEGYNEQFF.

V usage is TRBV5-5 and J usage is TRBJ2-7, with D tentatively TRBD1 (5 bases). Trimming removed 7 bases at V and 3 bases at J, with 17 bases between. Per germline, CDR1 SGHKS and CDR2 YYEKEE (reference sequence). This CDR3 is 14 amino acids long. The CDR3 coding sequence is TGTGCCAGCGCCCACTACGACAGCGTCTACGAGCAGTACTTC. This gives the protein CASAHYDSVYEQYF.

The chain uses TRBV6-6 and TRBJ1-2, with D possibly matching TRBD1 (6 bases). CDR3 length: 14 amino acids. Germline V gene lookup returns CDR1 MNHNY and CDR2 SVGAGI (reference sequence). Trimming shortened V by 0 bases and J by 6 bases, and 11 bases separated the two germline ends. The CDR3 region is CASSYSGDIDGYTF. The DNA of the CDR3 is TGTGCCAGCAGTTACTCGGGGGACATTGATGGCTACACCTTC.

The chain couples TRBV29-1 to TRBJ1-2; weak D call: TRBD1 (6 bases). V shed 7 bases and J shed 6 bases, with 18 bases lying between them. Germline V gene lookup returns CDR1 SQVTM and CDR2 ANQGSEA. This CDR3 is 13 amino acids long. CDR3 nucleotides: TGCAGCGCGACCCGGGGGCGAGCGGATGGCTACACCTTC. It encodes CSATRGRADGYTF.

The chain has TRBV4-2 and TRBJ2-7; D is tentatively TRBD1 or TRBD2 (5 bases each). Germline lookup yields CDR1 LGHNA and CDR2 YNFKEQ. This CDR3 spans 17 amino acids. Trimming shortened V by 4 bases and J by 2 bases, and 21 bases separated the two germline ends. CDR3 sequence reads: CASSRKSGTEDPYEQYF. Here the CDR3 DNA reads TGTGCCAGCAGCCGTAAATCCGGGACCGAGGACCCCTACGAGCAGTACTTC.

This chain connects TRBV18 to TRBJ1-2; unclear D gene. The CDR3 spans 15 residues. Trimming stripped 2 bases from V and 2 bases from J, with 12 bases between. CDR1 and CDR2 (germline): KGHSH, LQKENI. The CDR3 region is CASSPGSSINYGYTF. CDR3 bases: TGTGCCAGCTCACCAGGTTCAAGCATAAACTATGGCTACACCTTC.

The chain carries TRBV2 and TRBJ1-6; unclear D gene. The CDR3 covers 12 residues. The germline V gene has CDR1 SNHLY and CDR2 FYNNEI. The V gene lost 7 bases and the J gene lost 10 bases, with 11 bases spanning the gap. The CDR3 sequence is CASKEEISPLHF. CDR3 in DNA: TGTGCCAGCAAGGAGGAGATATCACCCCTCCACTTT.

Comments on this clone: A read error may produce the germline difference seen at one junction end. V usage is TRBV7-7 and J usage is TRBJ2-3, with 10 bases identical to TRBD1. CDR1 is SSHAT, CDR2 FNYEAQ, per germline (reference sequence). The CDR3 totals 15 residues. In DNA, the CDR3 is TGTGCTAGCAGCTTGGGACAGGGGACCACAGATACGCAGTATTTT. This encodes CASSLGQGTTDTQYF.

The CDR3, as DNA: TGTGCCAGCAGTGAATGGGGTATTTCGGCAATCGGTGGAAACACCATATATTTT. Protein sequence: CASSEWGISAIGGNTIYF. The chain carries TRBV6-1 and TRBJ1-3, with D unclear. The CDR3 is 18 residues long. V lost 2 bases, J lost 3 bases, and 20 bases lay in between. CDR1 is MNHNS and CDR2 is SASEGT in the germline V gene.

V gene TRBV6-1 combines with J gene TRBJ2-7, with D uncertain. Germline CDR1 reads MNHNS; CDR2 reads SASEGT. V shed 2 bases and J shed 6 bases, with 14 bases lying between them. The CDR3 length is 14 residues. CDR3 in amino acids: CASSERATLIEQYF. The DNA of the CDR3 is TGTGCCAGCAGTGAAAGGGCCACTTTGATCGAGCAGTACTTC.

The chain employs TRBV11-2 and TRBJ2-3; a possible D gene is TRBD2 (6 bases). V was pared by 1 base and J by 0 bases, with 11 bases between. The CDR3 has 16 residues. The germline V gene encodes CDR1 SGHAT and CDR2 FQNNGV. The CDR3 coding sequence is TGTGCCAGCAGCTTAGTAAGCGGGCGTAGCACAGATACGCAGTATTTT. Residues: CASSLVSGRSTDTQYF.

J is TRBJ2-6 and V is TRBV5-4; D is unresolved. CDR1 is SGHNT and CDR2 is YYREEE in the germline V gene (reference sequence). V was trimmed by 9 bases and J by 0 bases, leaving 10 bases between them. The CDR3 contains 14 residues. Here the CDR3 reads CATDIDSGANVLTF. The CDR3 bases are TGTGCCACCGACATTGACTCTGGGGCCAACGTCCTGACTTTC.

The chain links TRBV7-2 to TRBJ2-1; D is ambiguous. Trimming took 4 bases from V and 6 from J, leaving 13 bases between them. This CDR3 region has 14 residues. The germline gives CDR1 SGHTA, CDR2 FQGNSA. CDR3 protein: CASSSRRATNEQFF. CDR3 bases: TGTGCCAGCAGCTCCCGAAGGGCTACCAATGAGCAGTTCTTC. The complete variable domain, with remaining parts taken from reference TRBV7-2 and TRBJ2-1, reads GAGVSQSPSNKVTEKGKDVELRCDPISGHTALYWYRQSLGQGLEFLIYFQGNSAPDKSGLPSDRFSAERTGGSVSTLTIQRTQQEDSAVYLCASSSRRATNEQFFGPGTRLTVL.